The clone carrying this TCR beta chain was counted only a few times. Assay used: immunoSEQ multiplex PCR; TCRdb lists only in-frame clones, some missing. The sample holds over 50,000 clones; around nine tenths are singletons and the top ten take roughly 5%. This sample is drawn from a study of technical replicates of blood from a handful of donors. With V trimmed by 5 bases and J by 4 bases, 6 bases remained unmatched. The CDR3 spans 14 residues. Germline CDR1 reads SGHRS; CDR2 reads YFSETQ. The chain carries TRBV5-1 and TRBJ2-1; 7 nucleotides agree with TRBD1. The receptor comes from a human donor in good health. Some clones in this sample may be carry-over from other donors' samples. Sequencing input: PBMCs. The CDR3, as DNA: TGCGCCAGCAGTGCTGCAGGGGGTTACAATGAGCAGTTCTTC. Translation gives CASSAAGGYNEQFF. Full variable domain (rest looked up from reference TRBV5-1 and TRBJ2-1): KAGVTQTPRYLIKTRGQQVTLSCSPISGHRSVSWYQQTPGQGLQFLFEYFSETQRNKGNFPGRFSGRQFSNSRSEMNVSTLELGDSALYLCASSAAGGYNEQFFGPGTRLTVL.